One sample yielded the 5 T cell receptor beta chains listed below, sequenced in a study of cytomegalovirus exposure and HLA in healthy donors. The PCR used 60 Vbeta and 13 Jbeta primers. The data were produced by immunoSEQ multiplex PCR, yet TCRdb's version contains in-frame clones alone and is incomplete. The table lists about 120,000 clones, around 77% of them singletons. Source material: PBMCs. Receptors were obtained from a man between 40 and 49 years old in good health and CMV-seropositive.

On this clone itself: Additional DNA sequences in this sample encode the identical CDR3. The rearrangement links TRBV11-2 to TRBJ1-6, with TRBD1 matching 9 bases. The trim removed 5 bases at V and 7 bases at J, leaving 3 bases unmatched. The germline gives CDR1 SGHAT, CDR2 FQNNGV. This CDR3 is 14 amino acids long. CDR3 sequence reads: CASSPTGGNSPLHF. DNA for the CDR3: TGTGCCAGCAGCCCGACAGGGGGGAATTCACCCCTCCACTTT.

The V call is TRBV9, the J call TRBJ2-3; D gene ambiguous. The CDR3 runs 14 residues. The ends were cut back, 3 bases at V and 0 bases at J, with 8 bases in the middle. CDR1 is SGDLS and CDR2 is YYNGEE in the germline V gene. The CDR3 bases are TGTGCCAGCAGCGAAGACGGGAGCACAGATACGCAGTATTTT. It codes for CASSEDGSTDTQYF.

The rearrangement links TRBV4-3 to TRBJ1-4; the D is unclear. The V end was cut by 3 bases, the J end by 8 bases, with 16 bases between. The CDR3 runs 15 residues. The germline V gene has CDR1 LGHNA and CDR2 YSLEER. The CDR3 loop is CASSQDSGLKEKLFF. Here the CDR3 DNA reads TGCGCCAGCAGCCAGGACTCGGGCCTCAAAGAAAAACTGTTTTTT.

The chain couples TRBV9 to TRBJ2-7, with TRBD2 matching 9 bases. V was pared by 0 bases and J by 6 bases, with 10 bases of the junction left unmatched. Germline lookup yields CDR1 SGDLS and CDR2 YYNGEE. The CDR3 contains 16 residues. CDR3 DNA: TGTGCCAGCAGCGTAGATCTGCGGGGGGGCCGGGGCGAGCAGTACTTC. It codes for CASSVDLRGGRGEQYF.

V usage is TRBV2 and J usage is TRBJ2-5; 9 positions match TRBD1. The J call may be in error: the DNA end matches TRBJ2-7 better. CDR3 length: 15 residues. The germline V gene encodes CDR1 SNHLY and CDR2 FYNNEI. For the CDR3, the DNA is TGTGCCAGCAAGAATGAGGGACAGGGCTCCTACGAGCAGTACTTC. Translated: CASKNEGQGSYEQYF.